Detailed here is one TCR beta chain. Its cognate antigen is unknown. Unmatched junction bases numbered 4, after V lost 3 bases and J lost 5 bases. The CDR3 loop spans 16 amino acids. CDR1 LNHDA and CDR2 SQIVND come from the germline V gene (reference sequence). The PCR made use of 60 Vbeta and 13 Jbeta primers. Profiled with immunoSEQ multiplex PCR; TCRdb holds only in-frame clones, not every one. The sample carries approximately 150,000 clones, just under 85% recorded once. This sample is part of a study of cytomegalovirus exposure and HLA in healthy donors. Study background: Earlier findings included roughly 120 million unique TCR beta sequences obtained from 150 million to 200 million T cells. Broader study findings: In most subjects, TCR beta sequences reportedly gave accurate predictions of HLA-A and HLA-B alleles. Later work showed greater clonal expansion in HLA-associated TCR beta chains than in equally common others.

Sequences were obtained from PBMCs. The rearrangement uses TRBV19 and TRBJ1-6, with 10 bases identical to TRBD1. This TCR was recovered from a girl aged 5-17 years in good health and CMV-seropositive. CDR3 region: CASSIRGQGNNSPLHF. CDR3 nucleotides: TGTGCCAGTAGTATCAGGGGACAGGGGAATAATTCACCCCTCCACTTT.